The T cell receptor beta chain described here comes from a study of yellow fever vaccine responses in identical twins. TCRdb redid the calling of the RT-PCR reads with MiXCR, one entry per CDR3 protein. In the table there are roughly 7,200 distinct CDR3 sequences, roughly 84% of which are singletons. The CDR3 covers 13 residues. V was shortened by 1 base and J by 6 bases, with 7 bases between the two germline ends. Sequenced material: T cells from blood (PBMCs), unsorted or a sorted subset (not recorded which), taken before or after yellow fever vaccination (not recorded which). This sequence was found in a woman under 30 who received the yellow fever vaccine. This chain connects TRBV12-3 or TRBV12-4 to TRBJ1-5, with no clear D. CDR3 coding DNA: TGTGCCAGCAGTTTAGGGGGAAGTCAGCCCCAGCATTTT. The encoded protein is CASSLGGSQPQHF.